This TCR beta chain was identified in a study of cytomegalovirus exposure and HLA in healthy donors. Study results and caveats: Links to common viral pathogens appeared, in a later analysis, for several of the most significant clusters.

Comment on this clone: The antigen remains unidentified.

Healthy bone marrow donors made up the donors. This PCR relied on a set of 60 Vbeta primers and 13 Jbeta primers. The assay was immunoSEQ multiplex PCR, and TCRdb's table has in-frame clones only and misses some. The profile shows about 150,000 clones, roughly 72% of them singletons. The germline V gene encodes CDR1 SGHVS and CDR2 FQNEAQ. V lost 2 bases and J lost 0, with 8 bases in between. The CDR3 totals 15 residues. The chain is built from TRBV7-8 and TRBJ1-5, with D unclear. The receptor comes from a middle-aged man in good health and CMV-seronegative. Sequenced: PBMCs. In DNA form, the CDR3 reads TGTGCCAGCAGCTTAAATAGCTATAGCAATCAGCCCCAGCATTTT. It specifies CASSLNSYSNQPQHF.